This T cell receptor (beta chain) is drawn from a study of T cell responses to AZD1222 COVID-19 vaccine. Sequencing was performed with immunoSEQ multiplex PCR; in TCRdb, only in-frame clones are kept and a portion is missing. Of around 94,000 clones listed, 86% were seen once; the top ten hold more than 4.5%. From germline, CDR1 is MNHEY and CDR2 SVGEGT. The CDR3 is made up of 19 amino acids. The ends were cut back, 4 bases at V and 3 bases at J, with 25 bases in the middle. The material was peripheral blood, obtained on day 0 of AZD1222 vaccination. The sequence was obtained from an adult in good health. The chain couples TRBV6-2 or TRBV6-3 to TRBJ1-5, with D perhaps TRBD1 (6 bases). The chain's CDR3 is CASSWSRKTGTWDNQPQHF. The CDR3 DNA reads as TGTGCCAGCAGTTGGTCTCGGAAAACCGGGACATGGGACAATCAGCCCCAGCATTTT.